The 6 T cell receptor beta chains given below trace back to one sample, sequenced in a study of T cell responses to AZD1222 COVID-19 vaccine (dated by TCRdb to 2020 to 2023). Library method: the immunoSEQ multiplex PCR assay. TCRdb took this table from immuneACCESS and kept in-frame rearrangements with V and J called. Such tables lack part of the clones; where checked against another copy, unresolved V genes explain under half of the gap, and the rest is unexplained. In this sample the table shows 240,000 or so clones, 80% to 95% of which occur a single time. 0.55% of the sample comes from the top ten. Read against the paper, the sample's time point label means: baseline before first vaccination. The material was peripheral blood, obtained on day 0 of AZD1222 vaccination. All receptors come from an adult in good health.

J is TRBJ2-2 and V is TRBV19; 9 nucleotides align to TRBD1. This CDR3 contains 10 residues. V was pared by 10 bases and J by 13 bases, with 4 bases of the junction left unmatched. CDR1 and CDR2 (germline): LNHDA, SQIVND (reference sequence). CDR3 amino acids: CATPDRGLFF. The CDR3, as DNA: TGTGCCACCCCGGACAGGGGGCTGTTTTTT.

This rearrangement joins TRBV12-3 or TRBV12-4 to TRBJ1-5; 9 bases agree with TRBD1. The ends lost 6 bases at V and 4 bases at J; junction bases unmatched: 1. The CDR3 spans 13 residues. CDR3 in DNA: TGTGCCAGCAGAGGGACAGGGAATCAGCCCCAGCATTTT. It codes for CASRGTGNQPQHF.

The V and J genes are TRBV7-3 and TRBJ2-5; maybe TRBD2 (6 bases). Deletions cut 2 bases from V and 2 bases from J, with 6 bases between. CDR3 length equals 13 residues. The germline V gene has CDR1 SGHTA and CDR2 FQGTGA. For the CDR3, the DNA is TGTGCCAGCAGCTTAGGGACTCAAGAGACCCAGTACTTC. This encodes CASSLGTQETQYF.

This clone was detected only once. The genes are TRBV5-1 and TRBJ2-3; D might be TRBD2 (5 bases). CDR3 length: 16 residues. Germline V gene lookup returns CDR1 SGHRS and CDR2 YFSETQ. V was cut by 7 bases and J by 0 bases, with 18 bases left in between. The CDR3 reads CASRAVERMSTDTQYF. The CDR3 nucleotides are TGCGCCAGCCGGGCGGTTGAGCGGATGAGCACAGATACGCAGTATTTT.

This clone was seen only once. The chain recombines TRBV5-4 with TRBJ2-2; 9 bases map to TRBD1. Germline values: CDR1 SGHNT, CDR2 YYREEE (reference sequence). Unmatched junction bases numbered 5, after V lost 5 bases and J lost 6 bases. The CDR3 sequence is 14 residues long. In nucleotides, the CDR3 is TGTGCCAGCAGTTTACAGGGGGCCTCCGGGGAGCTGTTTTTT. This translates into CASSLQGASGELFF.

The chain carries TRBV7-2 and TRBJ2-7; no firm D call. Per germline, CDR1 SGHTA and CDR2 FQGNSA. Trimming cost V 3 bases and J 1 base, with 13 bases left between them. This CDR3 has 15 residues. CDR3 coding DNA: TGTGCCAGCAGCTTGGGCAGATTATTATCCTACGAGCAGTACTTC. Translated: CASSLGRLLSYEQYF. Complete variable domain (other parts from reference TRBV7-2 and TRBJ2-7): GAGVSQSPSNKVTEKGKDVELRCDPISGHTALYWYRQSLGQGLEFLIYFQGNSAPDKSGLPSDRFSAERTGGSVSTLTIQRTQQEDSAVYLCASSLGRLLSYEQYFGPGTRLTVT.